These 23 T cell receptor beta chains were sequenced from one sample in a study of blood T cell repertoires in COVID-19 (dated by TCRdb to about 2020). Libraries were constructed by the immunoSEQ multiplex PCR assay. TCRdb provides this immuneACCESS table in a form limited to in-frame rearrangements. Some clones are lacking; in checked studies, under half of them reflect an unresolved V gene, and why the rest are absent is not known. This sample lists some 300,000 clones; nearly 90% were detected once. Together, the top ten hold approximately 2% of the sample. The sample consisted of peripheral blood. Receptors originate from a woman in her thirties with COVID-19, enrolled during active disease.

In this sample, this clone turned up once. The chain uses TRBV9 and TRBJ2-3; 7 nucleotides line up with TRBD2. V shed 3 bases, J shed 3 bases, and the junction held 7 bases outside the gene matches. This CDR3 is 15 amino acids long. Germline V gene data show CDR1 as SGDLS and CDR2 as YYNGEE. In nucleotides, the CDR3 is TGTGCCAGCAGCGCCAGCCTGCGGGGGACAGATACGCAGTATTTT. Residues: CASSASLRGTDTQYF.

The rearrangement joins TRBV19 to TRBJ2-3, with D maybe TRBD2 (5 bases). CDR3 length: 16 residues. Germline CDR1 LNHDA, CDR2 SQIVND (reference sequence). V was cut by 6 bases and J by 2 bases, with 18 bases left in between. CDR3 coding DNA: TGTGCCAGTAGCCTGGGGAGTGGTCAAGCCACAGATACGCAGTATTTT. Translating it yields CASSLGSGQATDTQYF.

The chain employs TRBV12-3 or TRBV12-4 and TRBJ1-2, with 7 positions matching TRBD1. J gave up 7 bases and V 6 bases, and 8 bases lay outside the gene matches. This CDR3 region has 13 residues. The chain's CDR3 is CASSQDRRSGYTF. CDR3 nucleotides: TGTGCCAGCAGCCAGGACAGGAGGAGTGGCTACACCTTC.

This clone was detected only once. V is TRBV27 and J is TRBJ1-4; no clear D. The germline CDR1 and CDR2 sequences are MNHEY and SMNVEV (reference sequence). V was pared by 5 bases and J by 3 bases, with 7 bases between. This CDR3 spans 13 amino acids. In DNA, the CDR3 is TGTGCCAGCAGTAGCGGAGCTAATGAAAAACTGTTTTTT. Translated, it gives CASSSGANEKLFF. Variable domain in full (rest from reference TRBV27 and TRBJ1-4): EAQVTQNPRYLITVTGKKLTVTCSQNMNHEYMSWYRQDPGLGLRQIYYSMNVEVTDKGDVPEGYKVSRKEKRNFPLILESPSPNQTSLYFCASSSGANEKLFFGSGTQLSVL.

The gene calls are TRBV4-1 and TRBJ2-2; 7 bases line up with TRBD2. The CDR3 has 17 amino acids. Looked up from germline, CDR1 is MGHRA and CDR2 is YSYEKL. The ends lost 1 base at V and 0 bases at J; junction bases unmatched: 5. CDR3 region: CASSQGGGRSNTGELFF. In DNA form, the CDR3 reads TGCGCCAGCAGCCAAGGGGGAGGGCGATCGAACACCGGGGAGCTGTTTTTT.

The J gene is TRBJ1-5, the V gene TRBV6-5; TRBD1 agrees at 9 bases. CDR1 is MNHEY, CDR2 SVGAGI, per germline. This CDR3 contains 14 residues. The J segment lost 4 bases and the V segment lost 6 bases, leaving 4 bases of the junction unmatched. CDR3 sequence: CASSAGTGNQPQHF. The CDR3 nucleotides are TGTGCCAGCAGCGCCGGGACAGGGAATCAGCCCCAGCATTTT.

The J gene is TRBJ2-2, the V gene TRBV4-1; TRBD1 is a possible D gene (6 bases). V was pared by 3 bases and J by 4 bases, with 15 bases between. The CDR3 totals 16 residues. Germline loops: CDR1 MGHRA, CDR2 YSYEKL. In DNA, the CDR3 is TGCGCCAGCAGCCAGGGGCAGGGGTGGGGCACCGGGGAGCTGTTTTTT. It codes for CASSQGQGWGTGELFF.

The chain couples TRBV9 to TRBJ2-3, with TRBD2 identical over 9 bases. The CDR3 is 14 amino acids. Germline CDR1 is SGDLS and CDR2 is YYNGEE. V lost 0 bases, J lost 6 bases, and 2 bases stayed unmatched. CDR3 DNA: TGTGCCAGCAGCGTAGGCACTAGCGGGGATACGCAGTATTTT. Translating gives CASSVGTSGDTQYF.

V gene TRBV4-1 combines with J gene TRBJ1-1; no clear D gene. In germline, CDR1 is MGHRA, CDR2 YSYEKL. V lost 3 bases and J lost 5, with 7 bases in between. There are 12 residues in the CDR3. Here the CDR3 reads CASSHGRTEAFF. DNA for the CDR3: TGCGCCAGCAGCCATGGCCGTACTGAAGCTTTCTTT.

V usage is TRBV19 and J usage is TRBJ1-5; perhaps TRBD1 as D (5 bases). Germline CDR1 is LNHDA and CDR2 is SQIVND (reference sequence). V lost 1 base to trimming and J lost 4 bases, with 14 bases between them. The CDR3 totals 16 residues. The CDR3 reads CASSIAQGLRNQPQHF. The CDR3 nucleotides are TGTGCCAGTAGTATAGCGCAGGGTCTGAGGAATCAGCCCCAGCATTTT.

This chain connects TRBV28 to TRBJ1-5; 8 nucleotides match TRBD1. With 6 bases clipped from V and 3 bases from J, the junction kept 7 bases outside the gene matches. There are 15 residues in the CDR3. Germline-derived CDR1 and CDR2 are MDHEN and SYDVKM. The CDR3 reads CASSRQGAPNQPQHF. In DNA form, the CDR3 reads TGTGCCAGCAGCAGGCAGGGGGCCCCCAATCAGCCCCAGCATTTT.

This chain links TRBV12-3 or TRBV12-4 with TRBJ2-1, with D perhaps TRBD2 (6 bases). This CDR3 is 12 amino acids long. Trimming removed 5 bases from V and 9 bases from J, with 11 bases in between. The chain's CDR3 is CASSLGLSEQFF. The CDR3 DNA sequence: TGTGCCAGCAGTCTGGGACTTAGTGAGCAGTTCTTC.

The chain carries TRBV7-9 and TRBJ2-3; 12 positions match TRBD2. The CDR3 contains 16 residues. Trimming at V came to 5 bases and at J to 1 base, leaving 4 bases not matched to a gene. Germline loops: CDR1 SEHNR, CDR2 FQNEAQ (reference sequence). CDR3 protein: CASSTGLAGRTDTQYF. The CDR3 DNA reads TGTGCCAGCAGCACCGGACTAGCGGGGCGCACAGATACGCAGTATTTT.

The chain couples TRBV5-6 to TRBJ1-6; the D gene is possibly TRBD1 (5 bases). CDR1 and CDR2 (germline): SGHDT, YYEEEE. V was pared by 0 bases and J by 6 bases, with 13 bases between. The CDR3 length is 16 residues. The CDR3 is CASSLGRVSLNSPLHF. The CDR3 DNA reads as TGTGCCAGCAGCTTGGGCAGGGTGAGCCTTAATTCACCCCTCCACTTT.

The V gene is TRBV4-1, the J gene TRBJ1-2, with 7 nucleotides matching TRBD1. V was clipped by 1 base and J by 0 bases; unmatched bases: 8. There are 17 residues in the CDR3. Germline CDR1 MGHRA, CDR2 YSYEKL. This CDR3 reads CASSQVPYGTANYGYTF. The DNA of the CDR3 is TGCGCCAGCAGCCAAGTACCGTACGGGACAGCTAACTATGGCTACACCTTC.

This rearrangement joins TRBV4-3 to TRBJ2-7, with 8 bases matching TRBD2. This CDR3 has 16 residues. From germline, CDR1 is LGHNA and CDR2 YSLEER. V lost 0 bases to trimming and J lost 2 bases; unmatched junction nucleotides: 6. CDR3: CASSQDGRGGPYEQYF. Written as DNA, the CDR3 is TGCGCCAGCAGCCAAGACGGACGGGGGGGCCCCTACGAGCAGTACTTC.

The chain employs TRBV4-1 and TRBJ1-2, with 7 nucleotides matching TRBD1. Germline CDR1 MGHRA, CDR2 YSYEKL. This CDR3 has 14 amino acids. Trimming removed 5 bases from V and 5 bases from J; junction bases left unmatched: 8. CDR3 sequence (DNA): TGCGCCAGCAGCGCCCGGGACAGTCATTATGGCTACACCTTC. Translation: CASSARDSHYGYTF.

This clone was detected only a few times. At one end the junction does not follow the germline gene, possibly because of a read error. This sequence joins TRBV10-3 and TRBJ1-1; TRBD1 might be the D (6 bases). The germline V gene has CDR1 ENHRY and CDR2 SYGVKD. CDR3 size: 17 residues. The CDR3 is CAISEGLRGGARTEAFF. CDR3 sequence (DNA): TGTGCCATAAGTGAGGGCCTGAGAGGGGGGGCGAGGACTGAAGCTTTCTTT.

This clone has a handful of counts. V and J are TRBV5-1 and TRBJ2-7, with 8 bases matching TRBD1. Germline V gives CDR1 SGHRS, CDR2 YFSETQ. This CDR3 is 15 amino acids long. With 0 bases clipped from V and 6 bases from J, the junction kept 8 bases outside the gene matches. CDR3 nucleotides: TGCGCCAGCAGCTTGGTCACGGCAGGGGGCAGCGAGCAGTACTTC. Translation gives CASSLVTAGGSEQYF.

This rearrangement joins TRBV19 to TRBJ2-7; D is unresolved. The CDR3 runs 13 residues. Germline lookup yields CDR1 LNHDA and CDR2 SQIVND (reference sequence). V lost 1 base, J lost 7 bases, and 11 bases lay in between. CDR3 DNA sequence: TGTGCCAGTAGTATAGGAGGAGCTGGTGAGCAGTACGTC. Translated, it gives CASSIGGAGEQYV.

V and J are TRBV19 and TRBJ1-2; TRBD1 might be the D (5 bases). The V and J ends lost 9 bases and 4 bases respectively, with 18 bases between them. Germline-derived CDR1 and CDR2 are LNHDA and SQIVND (reference sequence). The CDR3 runs to 14 residues. The CDR3 is CASIGTGPFYGYTF. The CDR3 DNA reads TGTGCCAGCATAGGAACAGGACCATTCTATGGCTACACCTTC. Supplemented by reference TRBV19 and TRBJ1-2, the full variable domain reads DGGITQSPKYLFRKEGQNVTLSCEQNLNHDAMYWYRQDPGQGLRLIYYSQIVNDFQKGDIAEGYSVSREKKESFPLTVTSAQKNPTAFYLCASIGTGPFYGYTFGSGTRLTVV.

This chain connects TRBV7-2 to TRBJ1-5; D unresolved. Germline values: CDR1 SGHTA, CDR2 FQGNSA. The CDR3 is 14 residues long. V was clipped by 1 base and J by 2 bases, with 6 bases between them. CDR3 bases: TGTGCCAGCAGCTTAGGACATGGCAATCAGCCCCAGCATTTT. This sequence encodes CASSLGHGNQPQHF.

In DNA, the CDR3 is TGTGCCAGCAGCTTAGCCCGGACAGGGAACACTGAAGCTTTCTTT. Encoded protein: CASSLARTGNTEAFF. This chain links TRBV7-6 with TRBJ1-1; TRBD1 matches at 7 bases. This CDR3 has 15 residues. The germline V gene encodes CDR1 SGHVS and CDR2 FNYEAQ. V gave up 0 bases and J gave up 1 base; unmatched junction bases: 2.